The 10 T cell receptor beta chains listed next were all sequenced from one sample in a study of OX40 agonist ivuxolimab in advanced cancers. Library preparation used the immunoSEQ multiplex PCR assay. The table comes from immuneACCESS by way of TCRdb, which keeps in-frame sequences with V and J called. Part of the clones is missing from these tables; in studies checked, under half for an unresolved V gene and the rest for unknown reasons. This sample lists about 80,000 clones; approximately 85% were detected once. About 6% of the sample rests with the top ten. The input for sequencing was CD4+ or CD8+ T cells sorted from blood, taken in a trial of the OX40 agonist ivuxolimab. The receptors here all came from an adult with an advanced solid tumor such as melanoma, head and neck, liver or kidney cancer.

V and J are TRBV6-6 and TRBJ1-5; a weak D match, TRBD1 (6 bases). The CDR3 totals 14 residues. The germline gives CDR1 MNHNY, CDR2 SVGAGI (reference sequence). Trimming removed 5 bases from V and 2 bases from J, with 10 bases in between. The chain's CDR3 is CASSLPGGNQPQHF. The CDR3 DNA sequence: TGTGCCAGCAGTCTTCCAGGGGGCAATCAGCCCCAGCATTTT.

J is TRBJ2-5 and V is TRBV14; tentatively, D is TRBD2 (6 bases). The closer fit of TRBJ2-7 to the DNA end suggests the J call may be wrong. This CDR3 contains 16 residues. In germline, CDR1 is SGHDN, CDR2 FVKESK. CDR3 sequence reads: CASSQDLASAAYEQYF. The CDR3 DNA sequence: TGTGCCAGCAGCCAAGATCTGGCTAGCGCGGCCTACGAGCAGTACTTC.

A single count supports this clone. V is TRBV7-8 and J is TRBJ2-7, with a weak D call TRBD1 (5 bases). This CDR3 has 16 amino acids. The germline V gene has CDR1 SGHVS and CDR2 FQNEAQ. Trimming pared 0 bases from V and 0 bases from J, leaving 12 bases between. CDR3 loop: CASSLARQLSSYEQYF. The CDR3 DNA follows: TGTGCCAGCAGCTTAGCCCGACAGCTGTCCTCCTACGAGCAGTACTTC.

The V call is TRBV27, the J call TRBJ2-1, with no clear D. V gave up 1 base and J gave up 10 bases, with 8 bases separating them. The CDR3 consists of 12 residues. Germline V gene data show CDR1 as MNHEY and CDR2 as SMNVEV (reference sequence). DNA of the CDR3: TGTGCCAGCAGTTTATTAGGAGACGAGCAGTTCTTC. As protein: CASSLLGDEQFF.

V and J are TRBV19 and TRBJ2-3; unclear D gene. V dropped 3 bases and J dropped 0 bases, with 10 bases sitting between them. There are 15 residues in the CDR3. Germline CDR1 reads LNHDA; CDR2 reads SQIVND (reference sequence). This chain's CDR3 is CASSILGLSTDTQYF. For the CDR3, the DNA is TGTGCCAGTAGTATTCTCGGGTTGAGCACAGATACGCAGTATTTT. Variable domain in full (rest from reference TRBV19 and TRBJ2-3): DGGITQSPKYLFRKEGQNVTLSCEQNLNHDAMYWYRQDPGQGLRLIYYSQIVNDFQKGDIAEGYSVSREKKESFPLTVTSAQKNPTAFYLCASSILGLSTDTQYFGPGTRLTVL.

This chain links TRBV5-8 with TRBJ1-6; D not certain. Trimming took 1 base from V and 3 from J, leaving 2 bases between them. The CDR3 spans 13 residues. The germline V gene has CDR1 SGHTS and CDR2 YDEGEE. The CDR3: CASSLYYNSPLHF. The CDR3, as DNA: TGTGCCAGCAGCTTGTACTATAATTCACCCCTCCACTTT.

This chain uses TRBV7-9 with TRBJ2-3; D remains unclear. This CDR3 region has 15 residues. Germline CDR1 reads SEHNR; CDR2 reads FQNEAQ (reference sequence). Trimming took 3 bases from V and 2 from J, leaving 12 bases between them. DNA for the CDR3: TGTGCCAGCAGCTTCCCGACGGGTTCCACAGATACGCAGTATTTT. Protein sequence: CASSFPTGSTDTQYF.

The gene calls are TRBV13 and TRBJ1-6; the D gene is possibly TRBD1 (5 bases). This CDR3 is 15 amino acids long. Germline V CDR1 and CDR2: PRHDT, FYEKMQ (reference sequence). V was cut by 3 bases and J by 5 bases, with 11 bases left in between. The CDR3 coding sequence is TGTGCCAGCAGCTTTGGGGCGGGAAATAATTCACCCCTCCACTTT. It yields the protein CASSFGAGNNSPLHF.

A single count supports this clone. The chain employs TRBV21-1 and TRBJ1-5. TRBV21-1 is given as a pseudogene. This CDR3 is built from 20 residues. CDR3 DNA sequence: TGTGCCAGCAGCATCTATAGGGGGAGGGAGGCCTTATGGAGCAATCAGCCCCAGCATTTT. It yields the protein CASSIYRGREALWSNQPQHF.

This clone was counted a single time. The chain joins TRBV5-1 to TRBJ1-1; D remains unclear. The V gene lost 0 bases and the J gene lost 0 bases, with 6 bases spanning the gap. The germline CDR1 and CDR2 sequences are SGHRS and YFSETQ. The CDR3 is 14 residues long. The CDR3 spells CASSLGLMNTEAFF. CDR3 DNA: TGCGCCAGCAGCTTGGGACTGATGAACACTGAAGCTTTCTTT.